A selection of T cell receptor beta chains follows, all from one sample in a study of T-cell reconstitution after alpha-beta-depleted transplantation in children. TCRdb re-derived calls from the PCR reads in MiXCR, one entry per CDR3 protein. The sample contains approximately 82,000 distinct CDR3 sequences, around a sixth of which appear only once. Here the sequenced sample was PBMCs, mostly from graft donor cells, taken 360 days after TCRalphabeta/CD19-depleted stem cell transplant. All receptors derive from a male patient aged 2-10 years who had a stem cell transplant for acute lymphoblastic leukemia, so the T cells may come from the graft donor. The CDR3 runs from the conserved cysteine through the conserved F or W.

v_call: TRBV6-5; cdr3_length: 17; cdr3_aa: CASSYLSGLGRNYEQFF
v_call: TRBV10-3; cdr3_length: 14; cdr3_aa: CASRLAGGTDTQYF
v_call: TRBV7-6; cdr3_length: 15; cdr3_aa: CASSQELAGSDTQYF
v_call: TRBV12-3/TRBV12-4; cdr3_length: 16; cdr3_aa: CASTGTGFFLDYGYTF
v_call: TRBV29-1; cdr3_length: 16; cdr3_aa: CSVASTSGSPSPEQYF
v_call: TRBV7-9; cdr3_length: 15; cdr3_aa: CASSSTGAYQETQYF
v_call: TRBV5-1; cdr3_length: 15; cdr3_aa: CASSLDVPQIYGYTF
v_call: TRBV5-1; cdr3_length: 15; cdr3_aa: CASSFLSRNTGELFF
v_call: TRBV5-1; cdr3_length: 15; cdr3_aa: CASSLLQGDKNIQYF
v_call: TRBV7-6; cdr3_length: 17; cdr3_aa: CASSLAGPRGRGNEQFF
v_call: TRBV7-8; cdr3_length: 14; cdr3_aa: CASSFASTKSEQYF
v_call: TRBV29-1; cdr3_length: 11; cdr3_aa: CSVERGYEQYF
v_call: TRBV11-1; cdr3_length: 18; cdr3_aa: CASSLAGSALTSTDTQYF
v_call: TRBV4-1; cdr3_length: 16; cdr3_aa: CASSQDSGRAGYEQFF
v_call: TRBV3-1; cdr3_length: 15; cdr3_aa: CASSLGTGLNTEAFF
v_call: TRBV25-1; cdr3_length: 15; cdr3_aa: CASSDVPRKGNTIYF
v_call: TRBV20-1; cdr3_length: 17; cdr3_aa: CSARRGRGALLPGELFF
v_call: TRBV12-3/TRBV12-4; cdr3_length: 16; cdr3_aa: CASSRWREGQSGELFF
v_call: TRBV5-1; cdr3_length: 13; cdr3_aa: CASSLLDSYEQYF
v_call: TRBV9; cdr3_length: 15; cdr3_aa: CASSNTKINTGELFF
v_call: TRBV29-1; cdr3_length: 18; cdr3_aa: CSVFISGLAGGAYNEQFF
v_call: TRBV11-2; cdr3_length: 15; cdr3_aa: CASSFPGNSGNTIYF
v_call: TRBV4-2; cdr3_length: 14; cdr3_aa: CASSPEAGRETQYF
v_call: TRBV12-3/TRBV12-4; cdr3_length: 13; cdr3_aa: CASSFRAGLEQYF
v_call: TRBV19; cdr3_length: 15; cdr3_aa: CASSAGLTGNQPQHF
v_call: TRBV5-1; cdr3_length: 14; cdr3_aa: CASSQGGAKNIQYF
v_call: TRBV7-8; cdr3_length: 14; cdr3_aa: CASSRGRRNEKLFF
v_call: TRBV6-1; cdr3_length: 11; cdr3_aa: CASSDDYGYTF
v_call: TRBV2; cdr3_length: 14; cdr3_aa: CASSEGGHTDTQYF
v_call: TRBV12-3/TRBV12-4; cdr3_length: 12; cdr3_aa: CASSRGDTEAFF
v_call: TRBV20-1; cdr3_length: 15; cdr3_aa: CSARVLAGEGYEQYF
v_call: TRBV10-3; cdr3_length: 14; cdr3_aa: CAISDGGDLGAQHF
v_call: TRBV5-5; cdr3_length: 15; cdr3_aa: CASSLNGYSNQPQHF
v_call: TRBV4-1; cdr3_length: 18; cdr3_aa: CASSQDHRLAGVGGELFF
v_call: TRBV7-9; cdr3_length: 13; cdr3_aa: CASSLDRGAEAFF
v_call: TRBV7-9; cdr3_length: 12; cdr3_aa: CACAVLKDTQYF
v_call: TRBV12-3/TRBV12-4; cdr3_length: 16; cdr3_aa: CASSLEQGLYQETQYF